These 21 T cell receptor beta chains share one sample of origin, sequenced in a study of cytomegalovirus exposure and HLA in healthy donors. The PCR used 60 Vbeta and 13 Jbeta primers. Data came from immunoSEQ multiplex PCR; TCRdb stores just in-frame clones and leaves some out. The sample shows about 190,000 clones, over 70% of them seen only once. The sample taken for sequencing was PBMCs. Every receptor here comes from a man aged 25-45 years in good health and CMV-seronegative.

Comment on this clone: The junction departs from germline at one end; a sequencing error may be responsible. The rearrangement joins TRBV7-7 to TRBJ2-1; 8 bases map to TRBD2. The germline V gene has CDR1 SSHAT and CDR2 FNYEAQ (reference sequence). The CDR3 runs to 20 residues. The CDR3: CASSLEPITKASGPYNEQFF. The CDR3, as DNA: TGTGCTAGCAGCTTAGAGCCGATAACGAAAGCTAGCGGGCCCTACAATGAGCAGTTCTTC.

The chain combines TRBV6-1 with TRBJ2-2, with 7 bases lining up with TRBD1. The V gene's germline CDR1 is MNHNS and CDR2 SASEGT. This CDR3 has 15 amino acids. With 4 bases clipped from V and 7 bases from J, the junction kept 9 bases outside the gene matches. The CDR3 DNA sequence: TGTGCCAGCAGTGGGCCCAGGGGGTTGCACGGGGAGCTGTTTTTT. Amino acid sequence: CASSGPRGLHGELFF.

V usage is TRBV5-1 and J usage is TRBJ1-2, with 7 bases that match TRBD1. Germline V lookup: CDR1 SGHRS, CDR2 YFSETQ. Trimming took 4 bases from V and 4 from J; bases not matched to a gene: 10. The CDR3 contains 15 residues. CDR3 amino acids: CASSPGGPASYGYTF. As DNA, the CDR3 is TGCGCCAGCAGCCCAGGGGGGCCGGCATCCTATGGCTACACCTTC.

The CDR3 sequence is CASSPMTSYGRPDTQYF. The CDR3 nucleotides read TGTGCCAGCAGTCCAATGACTAGCTACGGGCGCCCAGATACGCAGTATTTT. The rearrangement joins TRBV14 to TRBJ2-3; 7 nucleotides agree with TRBD2. CDR3 size: 17 residues. CDR1 and CDR2 (germline): SGHDN, FVKESK. Germline trimming cut 6 bases from V and 4 bases from J; bases unmatched to any gene: 16.

This chain joins TRBV28 and TRBJ2-1; TRBD2 matches 9 bases. V dropped 1 base and J dropped 5; count of bases not matched to a gene: 6. The germline CDR1 and CDR2 sequences are MDHEN and SYDVKM. The CDR3 has 16 amino acids. This chain's CDR3 is CASSLYGGGADNEQFF. In DNA, the CDR3 is TGTGCCAGCAGTTTATACGGCGGGGGGGCCGACAATGAGCAGTTCTTC.

J is TRBJ2-5 and V is TRBV28; 7 nucleotides agree with TRBD2. The CDR3 length is 15 residues. V trimming: 5 bases; J trimming: 5 bases; junction bases outside the gene matches: 11. CDR1 and CDR2 from the germline V gene are MDHEN and SYDVKM. The CDR3 sequence is CASSPLLSGDETQYF. CDR3 nucleotide sequence: TGTGCCAGCAGTCCCCTGTTGAGCGGGGACGAGACCCAGTACTTC.

This chain uses TRBV18 with TRBJ2-2, with 7 bases that match TRBD1. The germline V gene has CDR1 KGHSH and CDR2 LQKENI. The trim removed 0 bases at V and 2 bases at J, leaving 3 bases unmatched. This CDR3 comprises 16 residues. The CDR3, as DNA: TGTGCCAGCTCACCACCGGGACAGCAAAACACCGGGGAGCTGTTTTTT. It specifies CASSPPGQQNTGELFF.

A note on this clone: The junction differs from germline at one of its ends, possibly a read error. The chain has TRBV4-1 and TRBJ1-1; tentatively, D is TRBD1 (5 bases). This CDR3 has 15 amino acids. The germline CDR1 and CDR2 sequences are MGHRA and YSYEKL. The CDR3 DNA reads as TGTGCCAGCAGCCCCATGGACATGGCAAACACTGAAGCTTTCTTT. Protein: CASSPMDMANTEAFF.

The chain has TRBV5-8 and TRBJ2-7; no clear D gene. The CDR3 consists of 11 residues. Per germline, CDR1 SGHTS and CDR2 YDEGEE. Trimming removed 6 bases from V and 2 bases from J, with 6 bases in between. CDR3 in amino acids: CASTQTYEQYF. In DNA, the CDR3 is TGTGCCAGCACCCAAACCTACGAGCAGTACTTC.

This clone was seen a few times. V and J are TRBV2 and TRBJ2-7; D uncertain. Trimming left V 6 bases short and J 4 bases short, with 10 bases between. Germline V CDR1 and CDR2: SNHLY, FYNNEI. This CDR3 region has 12 residues. CDR3 DNA sequence: TGTGCCAGCAGAGAGAGACTGTACGAGCAGTACTTC. Amino acids: CASRERLYEQYF. The variable domain in full, completed from reference TRBV2 and TRBJ2-7, reads EPEVTQTPSHQVTQMGQEVILRCVPISNHLYFYWYRQILGQKVEFLVSFYNNEISEKSEIFDDQFSVERPDGSNFTLKIRSTKLEDSAMYFCASRERLYEQYFGPGTRLTVT.

This clone has a handful of counts. V gene TRBV27 combines with J gene TRBJ1-5; 7 bases line up with TRBD1. Per germline, CDR1 MNHEY and CDR2 SMNVEV (reference sequence). V lost 2 bases to trimming and J lost 2 bases; unmatched junction nucleotides: 3. There are 15 residues in the CDR3. The CDR3 loop is CASSLLGQRNQPQHF. In DNA, the CDR3 is TGTGCCAGCAGTTTACTGGGACAGCGCAATCAGCCCCAGCATTTT.

In DNA, the CDR3 is TGTGCCAGCTCACCATGGGACAGCAGGATCAATTCACCCCTCCACTTT. Translation gives CASSPWDSRINSPLHF. The rearrangement links TRBV18 to TRBJ1-6, with 7 bases lining up with TRBD1. V shed 2 bases, J shed 7 bases, and the junction held 8 bases outside the gene matches. The CDR3 extends over 16 amino acids. Per the germline V gene, CDR1 is KGHSH and CDR2 is LQKENI.

The rearrangement uses TRBV18 and TRBJ2-5, with 7 bases lining up with TRBD1. This CDR3 is 16 amino acids long. The V gene's germline CDR1 is KGHSH and CDR2 LQKENI. Trimming took 6 bases from V and 4 from J; bases not matched to a gene: 14. This CDR3 reads CASSPGGTGRPETQYF. Written as DNA, the CDR3 is TGTGCCAGCTCCCCAGGGGGTACAGGGAGACCAGAGACCCAGTACTTC.

The chain has TRBV2 and TRBJ2-3; 9 positions agree with TRBD2. V lost 3 bases and J lost 9; bases outside the gene matches: 10. Germline assignment: CDR1 SNHLY and CDR2 FYNNEI. The CDR3 loop spans 15 amino acids. This chain's CDR3 is CASSEGLAGVGTQYF. DNA of the CDR3: TGTGCCAGCAGTGAGGGATTAGCGGGGGTGGGCACGCAGTATTTT.

The chain recombines TRBV7-2 with TRBJ2-5, with 10 bases identical to TRBD2. CDR3 length equals 15 residues. Germline values: CDR1 SGHTA, CDR2 FQGNSA. Losses at the gene ends were 5 bases for V and 8 bases for J; bases not matched to a gene: 11. CDR3 protein: CASSPARLAGATQYF. The CDR3 DNA is TGTGCCAGCAGCCCAGCCCGGCTAGCGGGGGCAACCCAGTACTTC.

V gene TRBV6-6 combines with J gene TRBJ1-6; no definite D call. V was trimmed by 7 bases and J by 5 bases, leaving 9 bases between them. This CDR3 has 13 residues. Germline V gene data show CDR1 as MNHNY and CDR2 as SVGAGI (reference sequence). CDR3 sequence: CASKPEHNSPLHF. CDR3 DNA: TGTGCCAGCAAACCGGAGCATAATTCACCCCTCCACTTT.

The chain employs TRBV25-1 and TRBJ2-1; D unresolved. With 4 bases removed from V and 3 bases from J, the gap between germline ends came to 13 bases. CDR1 is MGHDK, CDR2 SYGVNS, per germline. This CDR3 is built from 15 residues. The CDR3 spells CASSGPYTDYNEQFF. Here the CDR3 DNA reads TGTGCCAGCAGTGGACCTTATACAGACTACAATGAGCAGTTCTTC.

The chain joins TRBV5-4 to TRBJ2-3; 12 bases are shared with TRBD2. This CDR3 is built from 16 residues. V lost 5 bases and J lost 3; bases outside the gene matches: 7. In germline, CDR1 is SGHNT, CDR2 YYREEE (reference sequence). CDR3 protein: CASSSRTSGETDTQYF. The CDR3 DNA sequence: TGTGCCAGCAGTTCAAGGACTAGCGGGGAAACAGATACGCAGTATTTT.

The rearrangement uses TRBV5-1 and TRBJ2-7, with 11 bases fitting TRBD1. This CDR3 has 15 amino acids. V lost 2 bases and J lost 2; bases outside the gene matches: 3. Germline lookup yields CDR1 SGHRS and CDR2 YFSETQ. CDR3 amino acids: CASSFGTGGAYEQYF. The CDR3 DNA reads TGCGCCAGCAGCTTCGGGACAGGGGGGGCCTACGAGCAGTACTTC.

V gene TRBV11-3 combines with J gene TRBJ2-2; 9 nucleotides match TRBD2. The CDR3 contains 17 residues. Germline CDR1 reads SGHNT; CDR2 reads YENEEA. The V gene end was trimmed by 2 bases and the J gene end by 5 bases; junction bases not matched to a gene: 9. This chain's CDR3 is CASSLTLGLAGTGELFF. The CDR3 DNA is TGTGCCAGCAGCTTAACCCTAGGGCTAGCGGGAACCGGGGAGCTGTTTTTT.

The chain links TRBV4-3 to TRBJ1-2; TRBD1 might be the D (6 bases). V was clipped by 1 base and J by 7 bases, with 10 bases between them. There are 13 residues in the CDR3. Germline CDR1 and CDR2: LGHNA and YSLEER. The CDR3 nucleotides read TGCGCCAGCAGCCAAGCAACAGGGCTTGGCTACACCTTC. Translation gives CASSQATGLGYTF.